The TCR beta chain described here comes from a study of blood T cells in healthy people across ages (dated by TCRdb to between 2015 and 2016). In the study overall: In model experiments, roughly one uniquely barcoded TCR beta cDNA molecule per two T cells was captured by template switching. Age-related changes in TCR beta repertoire diversity were measured in the study by deep sequencing normalized with unique cDNA molecular identifiers. The donors were divided into four age groups: young (average approximately 17 years), middle-aged (approximately 39), aged (approximately 62) and long-lived (82). To avoid experimental bias, donors of different ages were spread randomly across the sequencing lanes. For two donors (one aged 18 to 29 and one aged 80 or older), the study analyzed two additional independent replicas of 1 million unique cDNA reads from the same blood draw.

Library preparation employed 5' RACE. Reads for this sample came from an Illumina HiSeq 2500. The second PCR ran for about 6 to 12 cycles and used a J-beta primer mix along with a sample-barcoded 5' primer. Each TCR beta cDNA molecule received a unique molecular identifier from a template-switch 5' adaptor carrying 12 random nucleotides. Each sample yielded at least 3 million CDR3-containing paired-end reads. The Mint cDNA synthesis kit, primed by a TRBC-specific oligonucleotide, was used to synthesize first-strand cDNA from all RNA. Following uracil-DNA glycosylase treatment, all cDNA underwent a first 18-cycle PCR with the universal primers M1SS and BC2_uni_R. As for how the authors treated the data: For normalization, 1 million high-quality reads were randomly selected from each sample, with every read carrying a distinct molecular identifier. Instead of being binned into consensus sequences, reads with shared molecular identifiers were discarded. MiTCR, set to a Q25 quality threshold and the strictest error-elimination algorithm, was used for CDR3 identification, clonotype clustering and error correction. A nonparametric unseen species model using Euler transformation provided a lower-bound estimate of total TCR beta diversity. The public sequencing data were trimmed at Q25 with fastp and processed into clonotypes with MiXCR by TCRdb, which kept only in-frame beta chains. CDR3 protein duplicates are merged, each entry listing the most common genes and DNA. The authors' filters were not applied to this entry. The sample table records 650,000 to 1,000,000 distinct CDR3 sequences; roughly 46% of these occur just once. The ten largest clones add up to around a sixth of the sample.

Including cysteine and phenylalanine, the CDR3 has 13 amino acids. Only the CDR3 part of the read is kept: 39 bases, read in frame from the first base. In the germline V gene, CDR1 corresponds to KGHDR and CDR2 to SFDVKD. Overall study outcomes, separate from this receptor: Donor CMV infection status was unknown, potentially confounding age-related changes in expanded clonotypes. Because profiling used bulk unsorted PBMCs, naive and antigen-experienced compartments could not be compared conclusively. Observed TCR beta diversity per million T cells fell roughly linearly with age, and a significant reduction was already apparent by age around 39. Total diversity estimates from one million sequenced T cells were considered lower bounds and underestimates. Compared with the aged group, the long-lived group had more naive CD4+ T cells, fewer expanded clones and increased TCR diversity, a pattern suggesting age selection. Observed TCR beta diversity correlated strongly with the percentage of naive T cells measured by flow cytometry.

A note on this clonotype: Its antigen specificity is not known. A junction boundary mismatches the germline segment, possibly from a read error.

Systemically healthy Caucasian individuals from Russia, 35 to 50 in total and aged roughly 6 to 95 years, were included as donors. Each donor gave 8.5 to 10 milliliters of peripheral blood, collected into EDTA-treated Vacutainer tubes. Ficoll-Paque density-gradient centrifugation was used to isolate PBMCs, with at least 6.5 million per sample. Trizol reagent was used to extract total RNA from the PBMCs, yielding at least 6 micrograms per sample. For every donor, an aliquot of PBMCs went through flow cytometry to measure the percentages of naive CD45RAhigh/CD27high T cells. This clonotype originated in an older man in good health. The chain was built from TRBV24-1 and TRBJ2-3, with no D gene named confidently. Sequences were obtained from blood. The CDR3 protein is CATSSHSTDMQYF. The sequenced DNA: TGTGCCACCAGTTCCCATAGCACAGATATGCAGTATTTT.